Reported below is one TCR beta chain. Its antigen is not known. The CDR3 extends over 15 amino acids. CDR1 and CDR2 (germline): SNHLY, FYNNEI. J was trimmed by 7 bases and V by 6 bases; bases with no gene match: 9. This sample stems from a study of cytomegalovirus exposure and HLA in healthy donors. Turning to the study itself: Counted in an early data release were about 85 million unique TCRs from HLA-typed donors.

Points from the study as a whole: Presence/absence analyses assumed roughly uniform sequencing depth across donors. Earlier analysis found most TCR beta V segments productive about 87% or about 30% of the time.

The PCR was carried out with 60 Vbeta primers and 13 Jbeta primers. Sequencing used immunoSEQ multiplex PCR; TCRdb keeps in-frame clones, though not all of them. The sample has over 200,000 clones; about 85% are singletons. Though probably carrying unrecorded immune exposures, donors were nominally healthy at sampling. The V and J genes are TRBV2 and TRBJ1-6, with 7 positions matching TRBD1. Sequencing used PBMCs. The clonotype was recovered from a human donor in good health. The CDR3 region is CASSALGDRNSPLHF. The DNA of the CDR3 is TGTGCCAGCAGCGCCTTGGGGGACAGAAATTCACCCCTCCACTTT.